This TCR beta chain is from a study of T cell responses to AZD1222 COVID-19 vaccine. About this clone itself: No antigen is known for it.

Overall study results and limits: Compared with day 0, the breadth and depth of the Spike-specific TCR repertoire rose significantly after two doses of AZD1222. The sample set comprised mostly white British donors with more females, and clonal diversity was possibly underestimated. Among AZD1222 vaccinees, only 5 to 7 were seropositive at baseline. Spike as a whole was targeted by vaccine-associated CD4 TCRs, dominant at 160-218 and 743-854.

The repertoire was sequenced with immunoSEQ multiplex PCR; TCRdb's copy has only in-frame clones and lacks some. The sample holds 65,000 to 95,000 clones, roughly 84% seen once. Germline CDR1 and CDR2: LGHDT and YNNKEL (reference sequence). V shed 1 base and J 4 bases; nucleotides not matched to a gene: 8. The CDR3 length is 17 residues. Sample: peripheral blood, taken on day 0 of AZD1222 vaccination. This chain joins TRBV3-1 (or the pseudogene TRBV3-2) and TRBJ1-4, with 8 nucleotides matching TRBD1. The clonotype was recovered from an adult in good health. CDR3: CASSQGYGQGFNEKLFF. The DNA of the CDR3 is TGTGCCAGCAGCCAAGGCTATGGACAGGGATTTAATGAAAAACTGTTTTTT.